This T cell receptor beta chain was recovered during a study of identifying expanded T cells in peripheral blood. Study outcomes and limitations: Differentially abundant clones: 1 to 1.5 between replicates, about 15 at 2 to 3 weeks, 18 to 20 at four. Across healthy donors, higher total template counts meant significantly greater approximately 2-week count variance.

No infections or other immune events were documented during collection. The V and J ends lost 5 bases and 2 bases respectively, with 9 bases between them. Germline loops: CDR1 MNHNS, CDR2 SASEGT. This CDR3 is built from 13 residues. Sequencing used immunoSEQ multiplex PCR; TCRdb keeps in-frame clones, though not all of them. This table holds about 94,000 clones, approximately 86% found once. As to this clone: Its specificity is not known.

The chain is built from TRBV6-1 and TRBJ1-1, with TRBD1 as a possible D gene (6 bases). Sequenced material: blood. This TCR came from a person aged 18-70 years in good health. The CDR3 DNA reads TGTGCCAGCAGTCCACAGGGAAACACTGAAGCTTTCTTT. It codes for CASSPQGNTEAFF.